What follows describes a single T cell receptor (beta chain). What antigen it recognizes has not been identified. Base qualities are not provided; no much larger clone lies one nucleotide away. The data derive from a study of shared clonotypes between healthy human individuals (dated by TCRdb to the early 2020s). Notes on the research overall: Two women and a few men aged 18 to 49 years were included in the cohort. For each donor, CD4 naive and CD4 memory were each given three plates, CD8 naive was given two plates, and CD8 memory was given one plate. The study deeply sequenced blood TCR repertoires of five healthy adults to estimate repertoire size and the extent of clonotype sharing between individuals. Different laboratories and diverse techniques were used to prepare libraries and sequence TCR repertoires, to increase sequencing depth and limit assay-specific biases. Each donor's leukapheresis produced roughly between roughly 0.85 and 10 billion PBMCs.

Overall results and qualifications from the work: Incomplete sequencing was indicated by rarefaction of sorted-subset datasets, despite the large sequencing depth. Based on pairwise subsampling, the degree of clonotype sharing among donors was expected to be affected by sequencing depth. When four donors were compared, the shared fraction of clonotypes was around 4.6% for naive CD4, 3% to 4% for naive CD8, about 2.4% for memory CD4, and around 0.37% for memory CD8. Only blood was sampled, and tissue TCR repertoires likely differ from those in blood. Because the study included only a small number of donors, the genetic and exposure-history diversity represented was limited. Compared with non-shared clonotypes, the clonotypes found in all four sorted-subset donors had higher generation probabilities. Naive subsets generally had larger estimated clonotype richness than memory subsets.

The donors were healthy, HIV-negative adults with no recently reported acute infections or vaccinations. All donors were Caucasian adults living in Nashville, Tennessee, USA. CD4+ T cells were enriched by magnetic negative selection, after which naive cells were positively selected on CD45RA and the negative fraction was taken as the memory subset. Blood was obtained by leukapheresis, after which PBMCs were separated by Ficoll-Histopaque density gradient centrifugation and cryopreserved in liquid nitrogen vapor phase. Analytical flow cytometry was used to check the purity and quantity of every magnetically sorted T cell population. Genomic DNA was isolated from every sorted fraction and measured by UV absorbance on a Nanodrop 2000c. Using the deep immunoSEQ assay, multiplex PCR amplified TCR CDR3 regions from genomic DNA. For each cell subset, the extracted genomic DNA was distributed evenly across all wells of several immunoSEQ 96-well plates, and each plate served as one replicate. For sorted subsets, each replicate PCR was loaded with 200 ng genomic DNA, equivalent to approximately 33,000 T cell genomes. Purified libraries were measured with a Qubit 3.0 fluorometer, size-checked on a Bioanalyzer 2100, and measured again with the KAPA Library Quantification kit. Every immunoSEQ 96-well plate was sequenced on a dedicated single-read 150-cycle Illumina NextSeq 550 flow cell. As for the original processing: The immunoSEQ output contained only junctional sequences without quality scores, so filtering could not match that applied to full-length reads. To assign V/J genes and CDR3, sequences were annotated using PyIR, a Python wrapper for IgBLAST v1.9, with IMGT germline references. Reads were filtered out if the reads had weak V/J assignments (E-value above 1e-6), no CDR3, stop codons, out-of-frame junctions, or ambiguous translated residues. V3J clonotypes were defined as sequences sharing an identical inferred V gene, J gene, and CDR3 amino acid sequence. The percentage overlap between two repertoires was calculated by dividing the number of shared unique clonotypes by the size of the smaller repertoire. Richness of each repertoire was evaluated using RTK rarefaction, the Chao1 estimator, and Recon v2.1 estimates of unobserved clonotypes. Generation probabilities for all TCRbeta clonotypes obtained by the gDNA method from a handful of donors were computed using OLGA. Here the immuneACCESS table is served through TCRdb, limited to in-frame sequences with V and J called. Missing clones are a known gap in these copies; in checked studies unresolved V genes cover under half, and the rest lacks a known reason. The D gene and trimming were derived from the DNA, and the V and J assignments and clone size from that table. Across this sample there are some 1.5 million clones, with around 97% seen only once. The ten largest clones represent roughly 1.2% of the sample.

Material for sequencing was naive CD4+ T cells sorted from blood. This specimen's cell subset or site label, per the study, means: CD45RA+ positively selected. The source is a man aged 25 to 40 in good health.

In nucleotides, the sequence is TGCGCCAGCACCCTAGAAGGGGGCGGGAGGGCCGGAGATACGCAGTATTTT. This sequence encodes CASTLEGGGRAGDTQYF. This chain is built from TRBV5-1 and TRBJ2-3, and TRBD2 matches 9 of the central bases. The CDR3 has 17 amino acids, counting the end cysteine and phenylalanine. Of all the DNA, just the CDR3 is kept, 51 bases in frame from base 1. Trimming takes 6 bases off V and 5 bases off J; junction bases not matched to a gene: 16. From a lookup of the germline V gene, CDR1 and CDR2 are SGHRS and YFSETQ.